The rows below give T cell receptor beta chains drawn from one sample of a study of cytomegalovirus exposure and HLA in healthy donors. Repertoires were generated with immunoSEQ multiplex PCR, while TCRdb's copy carries only in-frame clones and drops some. The sample includes over 150,000 clones, about four fifths of them seen just once. Sequenced input: PBMCs. The receptors shown here come from a woman aged 25 to 45 in good health and CMV-seropositive. Each CDR3 is given with its conserved first and last residue. The D gene is left open where the match is weak. Expanded clones get a size class; other rows say once, few or many, or leave the size out.

D gene: -; J gene: TRBJ2-1; V gene: TRBV28; clone size: -; CDR3 protein: CASSFALERNEQFF; CDR3 DNA: TGTGCCAGCAGTTTCGCACTAGAGAGGAATGAGCAGTTCTTC
D gene: -; J gene: TRBJ2-2; V gene: TRBV27; clone size: -; CDR3 protein: CASSLLEGASNTGELFF; CDR3 DNA: TGTGCCAGCAGTTTATTGGAGGGGGCCTCGAACACCGGGGAGCTGTTTTTT
D gene: TRBD1; J gene: TRBJ1-1; V gene: TRBV11-1; clone size: -; CDR3 protein: CASSRTGFGEAFF; CDR3 DNA: TGTGCCAGCAGCCGGACAGGGTTCGGTGAAGCTTTCTTT
D gene: TRBD1; J gene: TRBJ2-2; V gene: TRBV11-2; clone size: -; CDR3 protein: CASRRQGGELFF; CDR3 DNA: TGTGCCAGCAGAAGACAGGGCGGGGAGCTGTTTTTT
D gene: -; J gene: TRBJ1-6; V gene: TRBV2; clone size: -; CDR3 protein: CASLLGGAFDYSPLHF; CDR3 DNA: TGTGCCAGCCTGTTGGGGGGTGCATTTGACTATTCACCCCTCCACTTT
D gene: -; J gene: TRBJ1-1; V gene: TRBV18; clone size: -; CDR3 protein: CASSYEGTSTEAFF; CDR3 DNA: TGTGCCAGCTCATATGAGGGGACTAGCACTGAAGCTTTCTTT
D gene: -; J gene: TRBJ1-1; V gene: TRBV6-4; clone size: -; CDR3 protein: CASAKEAGDTSEAFF; CDR3 DNA: TGTGCCAGCGCCAAGGAGGCAGGGGACACCTCTGAAGCTTTCTTT
D gene: TRBD1; J gene: TRBJ1-1; V gene: TRBV6-5; clone size: -; CDR3 protein: CASSQGAEAFF; CDR3 DNA: TGTGCCAGCAGCCAGGGGGCTGAAGCTTTCTTT
D gene: -; J gene: TRBJ1-2; V gene: TRBV11-2; clone size: -; CDR3 protein: CASSYQGNYGYTF; CDR3 DNA: TGTGCCAGCAGTTACCAGGGGAACTATGGCTACACCTTC
D gene: TRBD2; J gene: TRBJ2-5; V gene: TRBV15; clone size: -; CDR3 protein: CATSRPAGGSQETQYF; CDR3 DNA: TGTGCCACCAGCAGACCGGCGGGGGGGTCCCAAGAGACCCAGTACTTC
D gene: -; J gene: TRBJ2-7; V gene: TRBV18; clone size: -; CDR3 protein: CASSPTVAYEQYF; CDR3 DNA: TGTGCCAGCTCGCCTACAGTGGCCTACGAGCAGTACTTC
D gene: TRBD2; J gene: TRBJ2-3; V gene: TRBV15; clone size: -; CDR3 protein: CATSRVTSGGAETDTQYF; CDR3 DNA: TGTGCCACCAGCAGGGTCACTAGCGGGGGGGCAGAGACAGATACGCAGTATTTT
D gene: TRBD1; J gene: TRBJ1-6; V gene: TRBV6-1; clone size: -; CDR3 protein: CASSIQGGESPLHF; CDR3 DNA: TGTGCCAGCAGTATCCAGGGGGGAGAGTCACCCCTCCACTTT
D gene: TRBD1; J gene: TRBJ2-7; V gene: TRBV6-1; clone size: -; CDR3 protein: CASSDSADRSKSPSYEQYF; CDR3 DNA: TGTGCCAGCAGTGATAGTGCGGACAGGTCTAAATCTCCTTCCTACGAGCAGTACTTC
D gene: -; J gene: TRBJ2-7; V gene: TRBV5-5; clone size: -; CDR3 protein: CASRESRPLADYEQYF; CDR3 DNA: TGTGCCAGCAGGGAATCACGGCCTCTAGCCGACTACGAGCAGTACTTC
D gene: -; J gene: TRBJ1-4; V gene: TRBV10-3; clone size: -; CDR3 protein: CASSPQARKLIF; CDR3 DNA: TGTGCCTCCTCACCTCAGGCCCGCAAGTTGATTTTT
D gene: TRBD1; J gene: TRBJ2-5; V gene: TRBV5-4; clone size: -; CDR3 protein: CASSPTPGQRQETQYF; CDR3 DNA: TGTGCCAGCAGCCCGACTCCGGGACAGCGGCAAGAGACCCAGTACTTC
D gene: -; J gene: TRBJ2-1; V gene: TRBV30; clone size: -; CDR3 protein: CAWSVSGGGFF; CDR3 DNA: TGTGCCTGGAGTGTATCGGGGGGCGGGTTCTTC
D gene: -; J gene: TRBJ2-2; V gene: TRBV10-2; clone size: -; CDR3 protein: CASALPLNTGELFF; CDR3 DNA: TGCGCCAGCGCCCTACCCCTGAACACCGGGGAGCTGTTTTTT
D gene: TRBD1; J gene: TRBJ1-2; V gene: TRBV4-3; clone size: once; CDR3 protein: CASSHRTGRANYGYTF; CDR3 DNA: TGCGCCAGCAGCCATCGGACAGGGCGAGCTAACTATGGCTACACCTTC
D gene: -; J gene: TRBJ1-2; V gene: TRBV6-1; clone size: -; CDR3 protein: CASSVAGTHYGYTF; CDR3 DNA: TGTGCCAGCAGTGTCGCGGGGACCCACTATGGCTACACCTTC
D gene: TRBD2; J gene: TRBJ2-3; V gene: TRBV27; clone size: -; CDR3 protein: CASSRRGMIMTDTQYF; CDR3 DNA: TGTGCCAGCAGTCGGCGGGGGATGATAATGACAGATACGCAGTATTTT
D gene: -; J gene: TRBJ1-5; V gene: TRBV4-1; clone size: -; CDR3 protein: CASSQGPINQPQHF; CDR3 DNA: TGCGCCAGCAGCCAAGGGCCCATCAATCAGCCCCAGCATTTT
D gene: TRBD1; J gene: TRBJ1-6; V gene: TRBV6-5; clone size: -; CDR3 protein: CASSRTGYNSPLHF; CDR3 DNA: TGTGCCAGCAGCAGGACAGGTTATAATTCACCCCTCCACTTT
D gene: -; J gene: TRBJ2-7; V gene: TRBV25-1; clone size: -; CDR3 protein: CASRESGSYEQYF; CDR3 DNA: TGTGCCAGCAGAGAAAGTGGCAGCTACGAGCAGTACTTC
D gene: TRBD2; J gene: TRBJ2-3; V gene: TRBV5-1; clone size: -; CDR3 protein: CASTRLAGGPGTDTQYF; CDR3 DNA: TGCGCCAGCACTCGACTAGCGGGGGGGCCGGGCACAGATACGCAGTATTTT
D gene: TRBD1; J gene: TRBJ1-1; V gene: TRBV27; clone size: -; CDR3 protein: CASSTPGQGDRGAFF; CDR3 DNA: TGTGCCAGCAGCACCCCGGGACAGGGGGACCGGGGAGCTTTCTTT
D gene: TRBD2; J gene: TRBJ2-3; V gene: TRBV28; clone size: -; CDR3 protein: CASSLPLAGGTTQYF; CDR3 DNA: TGTGCCAGCAGTCTCCCCCTAGCGGGGGGAACTACGCAGTATTTT